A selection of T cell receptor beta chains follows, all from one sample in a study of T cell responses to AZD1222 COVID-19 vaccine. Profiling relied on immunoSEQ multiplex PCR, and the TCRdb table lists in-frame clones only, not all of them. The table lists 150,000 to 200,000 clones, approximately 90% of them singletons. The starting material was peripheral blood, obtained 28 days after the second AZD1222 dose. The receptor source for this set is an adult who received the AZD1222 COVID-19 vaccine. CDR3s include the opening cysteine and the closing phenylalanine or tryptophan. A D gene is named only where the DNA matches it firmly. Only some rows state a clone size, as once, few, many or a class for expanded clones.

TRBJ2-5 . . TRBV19 CASSMGVLETQYF TGTGCCAGTAGTATGGGGGTTTTGGAGACCCAGTACTTC
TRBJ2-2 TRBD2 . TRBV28 CASSFSLAGEDTGELFF TGTGCCAGCAGTTTTTCCCTAGCGGGAGAGGACACCGGGGAGCTGTTTTTT
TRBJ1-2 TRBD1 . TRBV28 CASSSIGQALGVGYTF TGTGCCAGCAGTTCCATCGGACAGGCTCTAGGGGTGGGCTACACCTTC
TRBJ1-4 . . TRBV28 CASIESGANEKLFF TGTGCCAGTATAGAAAGCGGGGCGAATGAAAAACTGTTTTTT
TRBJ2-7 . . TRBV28 CASSYGNYEQYF TGTGCCAGCAGCTACGGGAATTACGAGCAGTACTTC
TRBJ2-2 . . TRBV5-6 CASSSVTGELFF TGTGCCAGCAGCTCAGTCACCGGGGAGCTGTTTTTT
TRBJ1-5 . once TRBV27 CASSFRQVGLDQPQHF TGTGCCAGCAGTTTCCGACAGGTTGGGTTGGATCAGCCCCAGCATTTT
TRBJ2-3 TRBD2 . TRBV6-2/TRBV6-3 CASSYRRTSGGVDTQYF TGTGCCAGCAGTTATCGAAGGACTAGCGGGGGGGTGGATACGCAGTATTTT
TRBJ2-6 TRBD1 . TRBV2 CASSGGDRGWSGANVLTF TGTGCCAGCAGTGGGGGGGACAGGGGCTGGTCTGGGGCCAACGTCCTGACTTTC
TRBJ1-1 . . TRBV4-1 CASSQEQSNTEAFF TGCGCCAGCAGCCAAGAGCAGAGCAACACTGAAGCTTTCTTT
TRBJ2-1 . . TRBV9 CASGGAAGWNEQFF TGTGCCAGCGGCGGGGCGGCGGGGTGGAATGAGCAGTTCTTC